This T cell receptor beta chain was observed in a study of CD8 T cells in ankylosing spondylitis. Study-wide points: Typical of ankylosing spondylitis blood, it appeared, was a TCR beta motif of roughly eight highly homologous variants. As reported, disease-linked clones showed significant enrichment in matched ankylosing spondylitis synovial fluid.

From the 5' RACE reads, TCRdb called clonotypes with MiXCR, one entry per CDR3 protein. The profile shows some 87,000 distinct CDR3 sequences, about 27% of them singletons. In the case of this clonotype: Its matching antigen is unknown. A read error may produce the germline difference seen at one junction end.

Germline lookup yields CDR1 SGHRS and CDR2 YFSETQ. The CDR3 consists of 11 residues. The J gene is TRBJ2-5, the V gene TRBV5-1; no clear D. The TCR sequence derives from a male donor with ankylosing spondylitis or in good health (not recorded which). Sequencing was performed on blood, either unsorted or a sorted T cell fraction (not recorded which). Here the CDR3 reads CASSPPEAQYF. The CDR3 bases are TGCGCCAGCAGCCCCCCAGAGGCCCAGTACTTC.